This T cell receptor beta chain is drawn from a study of chemoradiotherapy in HPV16-positive cancers. In the study overall: Candidate HPV-specific clones and shared TCR motifs came from a couple of HPV16-positive patients.

The CDR3 consists of 15 residues. Germline V gene sequence: CDR1 SGHNT, CDR2 YYREEE (reference sequence). Trimming cost V 3 bases and J 0 bases, with 13 bases left between them. Measured with immunoSEQ multiplex PCR; TCRdb has only the in-frame clones, and not every one. Of about 12,000 clones listed, under 75% are singletons. Repeated repertoire sampling spanned the course of chemoradiotherapy. Collection took place from a patient who underwent chemoradiotherapy. The chain uses TRBV5-4 and TRBJ2-7; no firm D call. This TCR came from a human donor with HPV-associated anogenital cancer. The CDR3 here is CASSSGGGRSYEQYF. The CDR3 coding sequence is TGTGCCAGCAGCTCTGGCGGTGGCCGCTCCTACGAGCAGTACTTC.